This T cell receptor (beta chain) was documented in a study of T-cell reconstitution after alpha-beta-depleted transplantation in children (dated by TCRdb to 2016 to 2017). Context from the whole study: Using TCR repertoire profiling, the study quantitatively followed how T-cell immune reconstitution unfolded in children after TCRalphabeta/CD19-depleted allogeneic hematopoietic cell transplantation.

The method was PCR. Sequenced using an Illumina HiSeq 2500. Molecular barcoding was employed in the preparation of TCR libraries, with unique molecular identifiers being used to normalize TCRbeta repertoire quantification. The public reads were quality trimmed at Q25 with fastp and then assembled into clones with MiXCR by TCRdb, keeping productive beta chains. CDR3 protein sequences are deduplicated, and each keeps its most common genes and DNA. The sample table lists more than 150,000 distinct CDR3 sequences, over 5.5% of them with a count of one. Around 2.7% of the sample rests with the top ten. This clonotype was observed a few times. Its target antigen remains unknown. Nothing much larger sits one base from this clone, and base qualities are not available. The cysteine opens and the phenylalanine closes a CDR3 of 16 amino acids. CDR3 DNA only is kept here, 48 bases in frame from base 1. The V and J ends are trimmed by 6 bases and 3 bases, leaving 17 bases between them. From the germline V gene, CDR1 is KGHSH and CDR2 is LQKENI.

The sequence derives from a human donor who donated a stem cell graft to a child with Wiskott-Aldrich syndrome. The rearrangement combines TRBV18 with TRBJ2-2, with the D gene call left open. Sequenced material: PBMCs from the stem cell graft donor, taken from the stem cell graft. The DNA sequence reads TGTGCCAGCTCCCCTCGCGGTCTGGATTACACCGGGGAGCTGTTTTTT. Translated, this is CASSPRGLDYTGELFF.